This T cell receptor beta chain was sequenced in a study of response to subunit inactivated influenza vaccine. The CDR3 sequence is 15 residues long. V was cut by 5 bases and J by 1 base, with 13 bases left in between. Broader study findings: Only a handful of new T cells, the authors suggested, are recruited with each seasonal influenza vaccination.

As for this clonotype: What it recognizes is unknown.

TCRdb re-called the RT-PCR reads through MiXCR, storing one row per CDR3 protein. Here the sample spans some 600,000 distinct CDR3 sequences, 14% being singletons. The specimen was PBMCs from blood, collected 14 to 15 days before vaccination. This chain connects TRBV12-3 or TRBV12-4 to TRBJ2-3; either TRBD1 or TRBD2 may supply D (5 bases each). This clonotype originated in a man aged 50 to 60 who received an inactivated influenza vaccine. CDR3 protein: CASSRRDPRTDTQYF. CDR3 DNA sequence: TGTGCCAGCAGTCGCCGGGACCCCCGCACAGATACGCAGTATTTT.